Listed below are T cell receptor beta chains from one sample, sequenced in a study of blood T cells in healthy people across ages. TCRdb used MiXCR to reprocess the 5' RACE reads, holding one entry per CDR3 protein. The table includes 1.5 million to 2 million distinct CDR3 sequences, approximately 28% detected once. Sequencing was done on a sample of blood. These TCRs come from a woman under 40 in good health. Both conserved end residues are part of each CDR3. A D gene is named only where the DNA matches it firmly. Expanded clones are given a class, and other clones once, few, many or no size at all.

J gene: TRBJ1-1
clone size: many
D gene: TRBD1
V gene: TRBV18
CDR3 protein: CASSPGQMNTEAFF
CDR3 DNA: TGTGCCAGCAGCCCGGGACAGATGAACACTGAAGCTTTCTTT

J gene: TRBJ1-2
clone size: many
D gene: TRBD1
V gene: TRBV6-5
CDR3 protein: CASRSTGGEDYTF
CDR3 DNA: TGTGCCAGCAGAAGTACAGGGGGCGAGGACTACACCTTC

J gene: TRBJ2-7
clone size: many
D gene: NA
V gene: TRBV12-3/TRBV12-4
CDR3 protein: CASGLGGGASDEQYF
CDR3 DNA: TGTGCCAGCGGCTTGGGGGGCGGGGCAAGCGACGAGCAGTACTTC

J gene: TRBJ2-1
clone size: NA
D gene: NA
V gene: TRBV12-3/TRBV12-4
CDR3 protein: CASRAPGEGETQFF
CDR3 DNA: TGTGCCAGCAGAGCCCCAGGGGAAGGCGAGACCCAGTTCTTC

J gene: TRBJ2-4
clone size: many
D gene: TRBD2
V gene: TRBV28
CDR3 protein: CASTKLSGGGVAKNIQYF
CDR3 DNA: TGTGCCAGCACCAAACTTAGCGGGGGAGGGGTTGCCAAAAACATTCAGTACTTC

J gene: TRBJ2-7
clone size: few
D gene: TRBD2
V gene: TRBV11-2
CDR3 protein: CASSHYRTSGRTAYEQYF
CDR3 DNA: TGTGCCAGCAGCCACTACAGGACTAGCGGGAGGACCGCCTACGAGCAGTACTTC

J gene: TRBJ1-1
clone size: few
D gene: NA
V gene: TRBV20-1
CDR3 protein: CSARDLAGRNTEAFF
CDR3 DNA: TGCAGTGCTAGAGATCTCGCGGGGAGAAACACTGAAGCTTTCTTT

J gene: TRBJ2-3
clone size: NA
D gene: NA
V gene: TRBV10-3
CDR3 protein: CAISEGLFVADGSDTQYF
CDR3 DNA: TGTGCCATCAGTGAGGGGCTGTTCGTAGCGGACGGATCAGATACGCAGTATTTT

J gene: TRBJ2-6
clone size: NA
D gene: TRBD1
V gene: TRBV18
CDR3 protein: CANSPMGQSSGANVLTF
CDR3 DNA: TGTGCCAACTCACCCATGGGACAGAGCTCTGGGGCCAACGTCCTGACTTTC

J gene: TRBJ2-2
clone size: NA
D gene: NA
V gene: TRBV7-6
CDR3 protein: CASSLVLAGDRTGELFF
CDR3 DNA: TGTGCCAGCAGCTTAGTCCTCGCAGGGGACCGCACCGGGGAGCTGTTTTTT

J gene: TRBJ1-2
clone size: NA
D gene: NA
V gene: TRBV28
CDR3 protein: CASSLPGPNYGYTF
CDR3 DNA: TGTGCCAGCAGTTTACCAGGGCCAAACTATGGCTACACCTTC

J gene: TRBJ2-3
clone size: few
D gene: TRBD2
V gene: TRBV7-6
CDR3 protein: CASSLGSGGWGDTQYF
CDR3 DNA: TGTGCCAGCAGCTTGGGTAGCGGGGGTTGGGGAGATACGCAGTATTTT

J gene: TRBJ2-1
clone size: NA
D gene: TRBD1
V gene: TRBV7-3
CDR3 protein: CASSMPGTGYNEQFF
CDR3 DNA: TGTGCCAGCAGCATGCCCGGGACAGGGTACAATGAGCAGTTCTTC

J gene: TRBJ2-3
clone size: many
D gene: TRBD2
V gene: TRBV20-1
CDR3 protein: CSARPGTSGGTDTQYF
CDR3 DNA: TGCAGTGCTAGGCCGGGGACTAGCGGGGGAACAGATACGCAGTATTTT

J gene: TRBJ2-1
clone size: many
D gene: NA
V gene: TRBV5-5
CDR3 protein: CASSPITENEQFF
CDR3 DNA: TGTGCCAGCAGCCCCATTACGGAAAATGAGCAGTTCTTC

J gene: TRBJ2-3
clone size: few
D gene: NA
V gene: TRBV7-2
CDR3 protein: CASSLETVPSTDTQYF
CDR3 DNA: TGTGCCAGCAGCTTAGAAACGGTACCGAGCACAGATACGCAGTATTTT

J gene: TRBJ2-5
clone size: NA
D gene: NA
V gene: TRBV20-1
CDR3 protein: CSARRDTSQETQYF
CDR3 DNA: TGCAGTGCCCGACGAGACACCTCCCAAGAGACCCAGTACTTC

J gene: TRBJ2-7
clone size: once
D gene: NA
V gene: TRBV20-1
CDR3 protein: CSAYPGPRDPYEQYF
CDR3 DNA: TGCAGTGCTTACCCGGGCCCTAGGGACCCCTACGAGCAGTACTTC

J gene: TRBJ1-2
clone size: NA
D gene: NA
V gene: TRBV12-3/TRBV12-4
CDR3 protein: CASSGSTLVPFGYTF
CDR3 DNA: TGTGCCAGCAGTGGATCGACCCTGGTTCCTTTTGGCTACACCTTC

J gene: TRBJ1-4
clone size: NA
D gene: NA
V gene: TRBV18
CDR3 protein: CASSPGMRILFF
CDR3 DNA: TGTGCCAGCTCACCAGGGATGAGAATACTGTTTTTT

J gene: TRBJ2-7
clone size: many
D gene: TRBD1
V gene: TRBV28
CDR3 protein: CASSWGQGGSGSYEQYF
CDR3 DNA: TGTGCCAGCAGTTGGGGACAGGGGGGTTCAGGCTCCTACGAGCAGTACTTC